The text below deals with one T cell receptor beta chain. In this sample, this clonotype turned up a few times. Its antigen target is currently unknown. The record has no base qualities; no much larger clone is one base away. TCR cDNA was synthesized by 5'RACE template switching, through which a universal primer site and unique molecular identifiers were introduced. Priming of cDNA synthesis was performed from both the TCR alpha and TCR beta constant segments. Library amplification used two PCR steps, and the second PCR step added sample barcodes and sequencing adapters. Sequencing of the libraries was done on either Illumina HiSeq 2500 (2x100 bp) or NovaSeq (2x150 bp). In the original analysis: Demultiplexing of reads and collapsing into UMI consensus sequences were performed with MIGEC, and V(D)J alignment was carried out with MiXCR. Using edgeR on replicate PBMC samples, clonotypes were called vaccine-responding if FDR was below 0.01 and the log2 fold change was above 5 up to day 15. Bulk clonotypes were assigned CD4 or CD8 identity according to which sequenced CD4 or CD8 repertoire held them at higher abundance. TCRdb handled the public reads itself, with Q25 trimming in fastp and clone calling in MiXCR, and kept productive beta chains. Rows are unified per CDR3 protein, each entry keeping the most common DNA and genes. TCRdb's processing, not the authors' own work, is the source of the V and J calls. The sample table holds under 600,000 distinct CDR3 sequences, of which roughly a fifth were seen once. The ten most abundant clones make up about 16% of the sample.

The sample is drawn from a study of T cells after yellow fever vaccination (dated by TCRdb to between 2018 and 2021). About the investigation overall: The SMART-Seq v4 Ultra Low Input RNA kit was used to prepare libraries from fractions with low cell numbers. Blood was drawn at multiple timepoints before and after primary and secondary immunization, with bulk PBMC replicates and cell subsets isolated. Two healthy male donors made up the cohort, one aged 18 to 30 years and the other aged 30 to 40 years. To track T-cell clones before and after primary and booster YFV17D yellow fever vaccination, bulk TCR alpha and beta repertoires were sequenced longitudinally.

The research as a whole found: Because the study included only two donors, the extent to which the findings can be generalized is limited. A small fraction of clonotypes appeared in both the CD4 and CD8 compartments, likely as a result of convergent recombination. The secondary T-cell response was found to be weaker but faster than the primary response, with a peak reached on day 5 rather than on day 15. After the booster, most clones that had expanded after primary vaccination were detected again (over 95% of CD4 and around 88% of CD8), suggesting broad maintenance of memory. Because abundant contaminating clonotypes from the bulk population could be contained in FACS-sorted repertoires, computational filtering was required.

The germline V gene specifies SGHRS as CDR1 and YFSETQ as CDR2. At the junction V is shortened by 2 bases and J by 5 bases, with 11 bases in between. Counted from cysteine to valine, this CDR3 has 13 amino acids. CDR3 DNA only is kept here, 39 bases in frame from base 1. The treatment or condition label of this sample denotes: live attenuated yellow fever vaccine strain. At every blood-draw timepoint, two biological replicates of bulk PBMCs were collected. A standard Ficoll-Paque protocol was used to isolate PBMCs from peripheral blood. TriZol was used to extract RNA from bulk PBMCs, from CD4 and CD8 fractions, and from dextramer-positive and dextramer-negative fractions.

This specimen consisted of PBMCs, obtained approximately 20 days after the first yellow fever vaccination. This receptor was taken from a man aged 18 to 29 who received the YFV17D yellow fever vaccine. The receptor chain draws on TRBV5-1 and TRBJ2-7; no D gene is confidently identified. The DNA reads as follows: TGCGCCAGCAGCTTAGACTCGCTGGACGAGCAGTACGTC. This sequence encodes CASSLDSLDEQYV.